The T cell receptor beta chain under discussion was sequenced for a study of cytomegalovirus exposure and HLA in healthy donors. Study details: Unique TCR beta sequences numbering approximately 120 million came from 150 million to 200 million T cells in an earlier analysis.

Study outcomes and limitations: Association of a missense DCLRE1C variant with TCR beta V- and J-gene trimming was reported in a later analysis. About 87% or about 30% of the time was how often most TCR beta V segments were productive, according to an earlier analysis.

As concerns this clone: What it binds is not known.

It was with 60 Vbeta and 13 Jbeta primers that the PCR ran. Assay: immunoSEQ multiplex PCR; the TCRdb copy retains only in-frame clones and omits some. The sample includes about 130,000 clones, roughly 80% of them seen just once. Each donor's status was that of a healthy bone marrow donor. From germline, CDR1 is SGHDT and CDR2 YYEEEE. The CDR3 contains 15 residues. Trimming removed 4 bases at V and 0 bases at J, with 10 bases between. Sequencing was carried out using PBMCs. The source of this sequence is a man aged 18 to 35 in good health and CMV-seropositive. The gene calls are TRBV5-6 and TRBJ1-4; D gene ambiguous. The CDR3: CASSLYRTTNEKLFF. For the CDR3, the DNA is TGTGCCAGCAGCCTCTACAGAACAACTAATGAAAAACTGTTTTTT.